This T cell receptor (beta chain) originates from a study of shared clonotypes between healthy human individuals. Study-wide background: In total, the donors were a couple of women and a few men aged 18 to 49. Study-level points and caveats: Limitation of the genetic and exposure-history diversity represented came from the few donors.

With respect to this clone: Its antigen is as yet unknown.

The CDR3 is made up of 15 amino acids. In germline, CDR1 is MGHRA, CDR2 YSYEKL. Trimming cost V 2 bases and J 0 bases, with 10 bases left between them. Sequencing was performed with immunoSEQ multiplex PCR; in TCRdb, only in-frame clones are kept and a portion is missing. The top ten hold approximately 35% of the sample, which has about 690,000 clones, roughly 91% seen once. Sequencing was done on a sample of memory CD8+ T cells from PBMCs. The subset denotes: CD45RO+ cells pooled with CCR7-negative TemRA cells. The sequence was collected from a young man in good health. Some clones in this sample may be carry-over from other donors' samples. The V call is TRBV4-1, the J call TRBJ2-5; D is unclear. In DNA form, the CDR3 reads TGCGCCAGCAGCCAAAGCGTCTCCTACCAAGAGACCCAGTACTTC. Its translation is CASSQSVSYQETQYF.